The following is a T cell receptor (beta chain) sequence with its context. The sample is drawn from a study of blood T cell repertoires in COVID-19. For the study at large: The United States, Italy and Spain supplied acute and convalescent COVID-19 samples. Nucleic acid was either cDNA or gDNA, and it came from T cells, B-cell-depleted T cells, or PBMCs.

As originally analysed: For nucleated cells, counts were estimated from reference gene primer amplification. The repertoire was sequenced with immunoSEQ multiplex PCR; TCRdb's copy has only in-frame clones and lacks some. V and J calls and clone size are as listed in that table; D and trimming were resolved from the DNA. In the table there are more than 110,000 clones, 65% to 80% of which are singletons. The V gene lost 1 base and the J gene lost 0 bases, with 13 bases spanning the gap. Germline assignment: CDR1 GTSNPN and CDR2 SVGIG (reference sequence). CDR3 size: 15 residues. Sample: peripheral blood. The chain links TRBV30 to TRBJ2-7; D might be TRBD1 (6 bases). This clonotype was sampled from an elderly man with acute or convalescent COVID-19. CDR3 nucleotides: TGTGCCTGGAGTGAGACAGGCCGGAGCTCCTACGAGCAGTACTTC. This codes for CAWSETGRSSYEQYF.